This is a list of T cell receptor beta chains from one sample in a study of cytomegalovirus exposure and HLA in healthy donors. Produced via immunoSEQ multiplex PCR; TCRdb's table is partial and in-frame only. The sample records under 200,000 clones, roughly 76% being singletons. The sample comprised PBMCs. Receptors originate from a human donor in good health. Each CDR3 is given with its conserved first and last residue. The D gene is left open where the match is weak. The size field is filled for only some rows; it gives once, few, many or a size class.

abundance: NA; d_gene: TRBD2; v_gene: TRBV7-8; len: 15; j_gene: TRBJ2-7; CDR3nt: TGTGCCAGCAGCAGACGGTCTAGCGGGGGCTACGAGCAGTACTTC; CDR3aa: CASSRRSSGGYEQYF
abundance: once; d_gene: NA; v_gene: TRBV25-1; len: 17; j_gene: TRBJ2-2; CDR3nt: TGTGCCAGCAGTCTTAGAGGGGGCGCGGGATCAGGCGGGGAGCTGTTTTTT; CDR3aa: CASSLRGGAGSGGELFF
abundance: NA; d_gene: TRBD2; v_gene: TRBV7-2; len: 16; j_gene: TRBJ2-1; CDR3nt: TGTGCCAGCAGCTTAAAGCTAGCGGGGGTCTACAATGAGCAGTTCTTC; CDR3aa: CASSLKLAGVYNEQFF
abundance: NA; d_gene: NA; v_gene: TRBV7-9; len: 14; j_gene: TRBJ1-1; CDR3nt: TGTGCCAGCAGGGAGGGCAGCGGGCTGGCTGAAGCTTTCTTT; CDR3aa: CASREGSGLAEAFF
abundance: NA; d_gene: TRBD2; v_gene: TRBV7-9; len: 17; j_gene: TRBJ2-2; CDR3nt: TGTGCCAGCAGACAGGGACTAGCGGGGGGTCCAGCCGGGGAGCTGTTTTTT; CDR3aa: CASRQGLAGGPAGELFF
abundance: NA; d_gene: NA; v_gene: TRBV7-9; len: 14; j_gene: TRBJ1-3; CDR3nt: TGTGCCAGCAGCAGACAGATCTCTGGAAACACCATATATTTT; CDR3aa: CASSRQISGNTIYF
abundance: NA; d_gene: TRBD1; v_gene: TRBV4-3; len: 16; j_gene: TRBJ2-7; CDR3nt: TGCGCCAGCAGCCAAGCGGAAGACAGGGGGAGATACGAGCAGTACTTC; CDR3aa: CASSQAEDRGRYEQYF
abundance: NA; d_gene: NA; v_gene: TRBV14; len: 16; j_gene: TRBJ2-7; CDR3nt: TGTGCCAGCAGCCAAGAATCCGGGAGAAGGGACTACGAGCAGTACTTC; CDR3aa: CASSQESGRRDYEQYF
abundance: few; d_gene: TRBD1; v_gene: TRBV19; len: 17; j_gene: TRBJ1-1; CDR3nt: TGTGCCAGTAGTATACTGGCGGGACAGGGTCAGAACACTGAAGCTTTCTTT; CDR3aa: CASSILAGQGQNTEAFF
abundance: NA; d_gene: NA; v_gene: TRBV6-5; len: 14; j_gene: TRBJ2-7; CDR3nt: TGTGCCAGCAGTTACTCGGCTAGTATCCGGGAGCAGTACTTC; CDR3aa: CASSYSASIREQYF
abundance: NA; d_gene: NA; v_gene: TRBV5-1; len: 12; j_gene: TRBJ2-7; CDR3nt: TGCGCCAGCAGCTTGTATGCCGGGGAGCAGTACTTC; CDR3aa: CASSLYAGEQYF
abundance: NA; d_gene: TRBD2; v_gene: TRBV29-1; len: 13; j_gene: TRBJ2-3; CDR3nt: TGCAGCGGGGAACGGGGGGGAACAGATACGCAGTATTTT; CDR3aa: CSGERGGTDTQYF
abundance: once; d_gene: TRBD1; v_gene: TRBV9; len: 14; j_gene: TRBJ2-7; CDR3nt: TGTGCCAGCAGCGTTACAGGGGGCAGGGACGAGCAGTACTTC; CDR3aa: CASSVTGGRDEQYF
abundance: NA; d_gene: TRBD1; v_gene: TRBV5-1; len: 16; j_gene: TRBJ2-3; CDR3nt: TGCGCCAGCAGCTTGGCCGGGACAGGGGCCTGGGATACGCAGTATTTT; CDR3aa: CASSLAGTGAWDTQYF
abundance: NA; d_gene: TRBD1; v_gene: TRBV7-9; len: 15; j_gene: TRBJ1-1; CDR3nt: TGTGCCAGCAGCTTAGCTGGCCAGGGGGCGCAGGAGGCTTTCTTT; CDR3aa: CASSLAGQGAQEAFF
abundance: few; d_gene: NA; v_gene: TRBV28; len: 11; j_gene: TRBJ1-2; CDR3nt: TGTGCCACTCTAGACCTAAATGGCTACACCTTC; CDR3aa: CATLDLNGYTF
abundance: NA; d_gene: TRBD2; v_gene: TRBV6-6; len: 16; j_gene: TRBJ2-7; CDR3nt: TGTGCCAGCAGTTACGATGGGGCGGGGGGGCCCCGGGAGCAGTACTTC; CDR3aa: CASSYDGAGGPREQYF
abundance: NA; d_gene: NA; v_gene: TRBV7-7; len: 14; j_gene: TRBJ2-3; CDR3nt: TGTGCCAGCAGCTTAGAGGGAGGATCAGATACGCAGTATTTT; CDR3aa: CASSLEGGSDTQYF
abundance: NA; d_gene: NA; v_gene: TRBV9; len: 13; j_gene: TRBJ2-1; CDR3nt: TGTGCCAGCAGCGTAGCCGGTGGGCCTGAGCAGTTCTTC; CDR3aa: CASSVAGGPEQFF
abundance: once; d_gene: NA; v_gene: TRBV7-9; len: 12; j_gene: TRBJ1-4; CDR3nt: TGTGCCAGCAGCTTACTGACCACGGGGCTGTTTTTT; CDR3aa: CASSLLTTGLFF
abundance: once; d_gene: NA; v_gene: TRBV19; len: 12; j_gene: TRBJ2-1; CDR3nt: TGTGCCAGTAGATCCGATAGGGGTGAGCAGTTCTTC; CDR3aa: CASRSDRGEQFF
abundance: NA; d_gene: TRBD2; v_gene: TRBV6-5; len: 16; j_gene: TRBJ2-3; CDR3nt: TGTGCCAGCAGTTACCTGGGCGGGGGGCGGCTCGACACGCAGTATTTT; CDR3aa: CASSYLGGGRLDTQYF
abundance: NA; d_gene: NA; v_gene: TRBV5-1; len: 13; j_gene: TRBJ2-5; CDR3nt: TGCGCCAGCAGCTTGGAAGCGCAAGAGACCCAGTACTTC; CDR3aa: CASSLEAQETQYF
abundance: once; d_gene: TRBD2; v_gene: TRBV11-3; len: 15; j_gene: TRBJ2-7; CDR3nt: TGTGCCAGCAGCTTAGAAAGCGGGGCAGCCTACGAGCAGTACTTC; CDR3aa: CASSLESGAAYEQYF
abundance: NA; d_gene: NA; v_gene: TRBV2; len: 15; j_gene: TRBJ2-3; CDR3nt: TGTGCCAGCAGTGTGAACTATCAATTCACAGATACGCAGTATTTT; CDR3aa: CASSVNYQFTDTQYF
abundance: NA; d_gene: NA; v_gene: TRBV9; len: 14; j_gene: TRBJ1-1; CDR3nt: TGTGCCAGCAGCGTAGAGCGACAGATCGATGGAGCTTTCTTT; CDR3aa: CASSVERQIDGAFF
abundance: NA; d_gene: TRBD2; v_gene: TRBV15; len: 13; j_gene: TRBJ2-3; CDR3nt: TGTGCCACCCAGCGGGGGTCCACAGATACGCAGTATTTT; CDR3aa: CATQRGSTDTQYF
abundance: NA; d_gene: NA; v_gene: TRBV2; len: 13; j_gene: TRBJ2-2; CDR3nt: TGTGCCAGCCGGACAGAGAACACCGGGGAGCTGTTTTTT; CDR3aa: CASRTENTGELFF
abundance: NA; d_gene: NA; v_gene: TRBV7-8; len: 13; j_gene: TRBJ2-7; CDR3nt: TGTGCCAGCAGCTTAGGCTTTACCTACGAGCAGTACTTC; CDR3aa: CASSLGFTYEQYF